The rows below give T cell receptor beta chains drawn from one sample of a study of blood T cell repertoires in COVID-19. This table comes from immunoSEQ multiplex PCR, and its TCRdb copy is limited to in-frame clones, with some not included. The table includes 97,000 or so clones, less than 85% detected once. Sequenced sample: peripheral blood. The source is a woman of 80 years or more with active or convalescent COVID-19. Both conserved end residues are part of each CDR3. Fields, in order: D gene, clone size, J gene, V gene, CDR3 protein, CDR3 DNA. A D gene is named only where the DNA matches it firmly. Clone size appears in some rows only: once, few, many, or a class for an expanded clone.

d_gene: TRBD2
abundance: .
j_gene: TRBJ2-3
v_gene: TRBV5-8
CDR3aa: CASSPLAGVITDTQYF
CDR3nt: TGTGCCAGCAGCCCGCTAGCGGGAGTAATCACAGATACGCAGTATTTT

d_gene: TRBD1
abundance: .
j_gene: TRBJ2-7
v_gene: TRBV6-1
CDR3aa: CASSGVPGQGTYEQYF
CDR3nt: TGTGCCAGCAGTGGGGTACCGGGACAGGGTACCTACGAGCAGTACTTC

d_gene: TRBD2
abundance: .
j_gene: TRBJ2-1
v_gene: TRBV5-6
CDR3aa: CASSTLAGRYNEQFF
CDR3nt: TGTGCCAGCAGCACTCTAGCGGGAAGGTACAATGAGCAGTTCTTC

d_gene: TRBD2
abundance: .
j_gene: TRBJ2-7
v_gene: TRBV4-1
CDR3aa: CASSQGYLAGLSYEQYF
CDR3nt: TGCGCCAGCAGCCAAGGCTATTTAGCGGGCCTCTCCTACGAGCAGTACTTC

d_gene: .
abundance: few
j_gene: TRBJ2-1
v_gene: TRBV6-5
CDR3aa: CASRGSAYNEQFF
CDR3nt: TGTGCCAGTAGGGGGTCTGCCTACAATGAGCAGTTCTTC

d_gene: .
abundance: few
j_gene: TRBJ1-6
v_gene: TRBV6-5
CDR3aa: CASSQTGTQESPLHF
CDR3nt: TGTGCCAGCAGCCAAACAGGGACCCAGGAATCACCCCTCCACTTT

d_gene: TRBD2
abundance: .
j_gene: TRBJ2-7
v_gene: TRBV9
CDR3aa: CASSVDAGGFPYEQYF
CDR3nt: TGTGCCAGCAGCGTAGATGCGGGGGGGTTCCCCTACGAGCAGTACTTC

d_gene: .
abundance: .
j_gene: TRBJ2-7
v_gene: TRBV21-1
CDR3aa: CASSKDGSSYEQYF
CDR3nt: TGTGCCAGCAGCAAAGATGGGAGCTCCTACGAGCAGTACTTC

d_gene: .
abundance: .
j_gene: TRBJ2-1
v_gene: TRBV7-2
CDR3aa: CASSLVLANEQFF
CDR3nt: TGTGCCAGCAGCTTAGTTCTAGCCAATGAGCAGTTCTTC

d_gene: .
abundance: few
j_gene: TRBJ2-7
v_gene: TRBV7-9
CDR3aa: CASSLETGGAYEQYF
CDR3nt: TGTGCCAGCAGCTTAGAGACTGGAGGGGCCTACGAGCAGTACTTC

d_gene: TRBD2
abundance: .
j_gene: TRBJ2-1
v_gene: TRBV2
CDR3aa: CASSATSGVYNEQFF
CDR3nt: TGTGCCAGCAGTGCCACTAGCGGGGTTTACAATGAGCAGTTCTTC

d_gene: TRBD2
abundance: .
j_gene: TRBJ2-5
v_gene: TRBV9
CDR3aa: CASSVGLAGEETQYF
CDR3nt: TGTGCCAGCAGCGTAGGACTAGCGGGCGAGGAGACCCAGTACTTC

d_gene: TRBD2
abundance: .
j_gene: TRBJ2-1
v_gene: TRBV6-1
CDR3aa: CASSEAVLAGVGKQFF
CDR3nt: TGTGCCAGCAGTGAAGCTGTCCTAGCGGGGGTCGGGAAGCAGTTCTTC

d_gene: TRBD2
abundance: .
j_gene: TRBJ2-1
v_gene: TRBV2
CDR3aa: CASSDDTSGNNEQFF
CDR3nt: TGTGCCAGCAGTGACGATACTAGCGGGAATAATGAGCAGTTCTTC

d_gene: .
abundance: once
j_gene: TRBJ1-6
v_gene: TRBV5-1
CDR3aa: CASSFDRYNSPLHF
CDR3nt: TGCGCCAGCAGCTTTGACAGATATAATTCACCCCTCCACTTT

d_gene: TRBD1
abundance: .
j_gene: TRBJ2-1
v_gene: TRBV7-2
CDR3aa: CASSFRTGDNEQFF
CDR3nt: TGTGCCAGCAGCTTCAGGACAGGAGACAATGAGCAGTTCTTC

d_gene: .
abundance: .
j_gene: TRBJ1-5
v_gene: TRBV7-2
CDR3aa: CASSSPSGGRYQPQHF
CDR3nt: TGTGCCAGCAGCTCCCCGAGCGGGGGCCGTTATCAGCCCCAGCATTTT

d_gene: TRBD2
abundance: .
j_gene: TRBJ2-7
v_gene: TRBV2
CDR3aa: CASSEASGRGSYEQYF
CDR3nt: TGTGCCAGCAGTGAAGCTAGCGGGAGGGGCTCCTACGAGCAGTACTTC

d_gene: .
abundance: .
j_gene: TRBJ1-1
v_gene: TRBV19
CDR3aa: CASSISTGTRNTEAFF
CDR3nt: TGTGCCAGTAGTATAAGTACGGGGACAAGGAACACTGAAGCTTTCTTT

d_gene: .
abundance: .
j_gene: TRBJ1-2
v_gene: TRBV12-5
CDR3aa: CASGSDSSDLGYTF
CDR3nt: TGTGCTAGTGGCTCGGACAGCTCTGATTTGGGCTACACCTTC

d_gene: TRBD1
abundance: few
j_gene: TRBJ1-5
v_gene: TRBV3-1/TRBV3-2
CDR3aa: CASSQRSGTGFGNQPQHF
CDR3nt: TGTGCCAGCAGCCAAAGATCCGGGACAGGGTTCGGGAATCAGCCCCAGCATTTT

d_gene: .
abundance: once
j_gene: TRBJ1-2
v_gene: TRBV4-3
CDR3aa: CASSQDKTSNYGYTF
CDR3nt: TGCGCCAGCAGCCAAGATAAGACATCTAACTATGGCTACACCTTC

d_gene: TRBD2
abundance: .
j_gene: TRBJ2-1
v_gene: TRBV28
CDR3aa: CASRPSSSGTYNEQFF
CDR3nt: TGTGCCAGCAGGCCTTCTTCTAGCGGAACCTACAATGAGCAGTTCTTC

d_gene: .
abundance: .
j_gene: TRBJ2-6
v_gene: TRBV9
CDR3aa: CASSSPGANVLTF
CDR3nt: TGTGCCAGCAGCAGCCCCGGGGCCAACGTCCTGACTTTC

d_gene: .
abundance: .
j_gene: TRBJ2-1
v_gene: TRBV5-1
CDR3aa: CASSLTTTYNEQFF
CDR3nt: TGTGCCAGCAGCTTGACGACAACCTACAATGAGCAGTTCTTC

d_gene: .
abundance: .
j_gene: TRBJ1-4
v_gene: TRBV24-1
CDR3aa: CATSDSIGGKLFF
CDR3nt: TGTGCCACCAGTGATTCCATTGGGGGGAAACTGTTTTTT

d_gene: TRBD1
abundance: .
j_gene: TRBJ1-2
v_gene: TRBV5-6
CDR3aa: CASSFPGQGSNGYTF
CDR3nt: TGTGCCAGCAGCTTTCCGGGACAGGGGTCGAATGGCTACACCTTC

d_gene: TRBD2
abundance: .
j_gene: TRBJ2-2
v_gene: TRBV19
CDR3aa: CASTSRLAGGTGELFF
CDR3nt: TGTGCCAGTACTAGTCGACTAGCGGGAGGTACCGGGGAGCTGTTTTTT

d_gene: TRBD1
abundance: .
j_gene: TRBJ2-5
v_gene: TRBV7-3
CDR3aa: CASSPTGLQETQYF
CDR3nt: TGTGCCAGCAGCCCGACAGGGCTCCAAGAGACCCAGTACTTC

d_gene: TRBD2
abundance: few
j_gene: TRBJ2-3
v_gene: TRBV28
CDR3aa: CASSPAWGGNTDTQYF
CDR3nt: TGTGCCAGCAGTCCAGCCTGGGGGGGAAACACAGATACGCAGTATTTT

d_gene: TRBD2
abundance: .
j_gene: TRBJ2-1
v_gene: TRBV7-2
CDR3aa: CASSSRVSGTPEQFF
CDR3nt: TGTGCCAGCAGCTCCCGGGTTAGCGGGACGCCTGAGCAGTTCTTC

d_gene: .
abundance: .
j_gene: TRBJ2-7
v_gene: TRBV5-6
CDR3aa: CASSSRARGTPYEQYF
CDR3nt: TGTGCCAGCAGCTCTCGGGCCCGGGGAACCCCCTACGAGCAGTACTTC

d_gene: TRBD2
abundance: .
j_gene: TRBJ2-5
v_gene: TRBV7-2
CDR3aa: CASSRSSGGWETQYF
CDR3nt: TGTGCCAGCAGCCGTTCCTCGGGAGGTTGGGAGACCCAGTACTTC

d_gene: TRBD2
abundance: .
j_gene: TRBJ2-7
v_gene: TRBV28
CDR3aa: CASSFSGSSYEQYF
CDR3nt: TGTGCCAGCAGCTTCAGCGGGAGTTCCTACGAGCAGTACTTC

d_gene: TRBD1
abundance: .
j_gene: TRBJ2-7
v_gene: TRBV28
CDR3aa: CASSPGTGVYEQYF
CDR3nt: TGTGCCAGCAGTCCCGGGACAGGAGTCTACGAGCAGTACTTC